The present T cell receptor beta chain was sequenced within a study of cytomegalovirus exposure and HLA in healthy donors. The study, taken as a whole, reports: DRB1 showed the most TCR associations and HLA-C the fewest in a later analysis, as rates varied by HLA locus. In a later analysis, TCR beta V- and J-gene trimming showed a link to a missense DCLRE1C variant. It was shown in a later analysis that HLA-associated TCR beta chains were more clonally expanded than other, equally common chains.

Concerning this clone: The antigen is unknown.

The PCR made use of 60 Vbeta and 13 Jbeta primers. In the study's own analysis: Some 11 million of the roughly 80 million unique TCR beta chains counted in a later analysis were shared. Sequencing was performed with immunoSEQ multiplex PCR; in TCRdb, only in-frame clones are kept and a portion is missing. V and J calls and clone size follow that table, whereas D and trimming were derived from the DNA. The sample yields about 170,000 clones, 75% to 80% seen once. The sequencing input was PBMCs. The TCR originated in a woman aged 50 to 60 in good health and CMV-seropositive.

CDR3 bases: TGCAGCGGTGTATCCCAAGAGACCCAGTACTTC. Translating it yields CSGVSQETQYF. This rearrangement joins TRBV20-1 to TRBJ2-5; D gene unclear. Germline V CDR1 and CDR2: DFQATT, SNEGSKA (reference sequence). This CDR3 contains 11 residues.